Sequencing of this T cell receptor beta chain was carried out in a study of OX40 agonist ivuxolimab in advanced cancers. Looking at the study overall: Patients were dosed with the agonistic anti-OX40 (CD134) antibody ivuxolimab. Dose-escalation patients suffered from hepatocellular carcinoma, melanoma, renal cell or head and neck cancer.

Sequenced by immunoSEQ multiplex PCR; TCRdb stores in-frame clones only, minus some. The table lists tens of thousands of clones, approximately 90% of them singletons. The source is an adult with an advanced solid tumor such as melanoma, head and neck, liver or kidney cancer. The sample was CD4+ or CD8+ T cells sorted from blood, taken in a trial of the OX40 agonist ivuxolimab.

CDR3 sequence: CASSYAGLTLQGTDTQYF. CDR3 bases: TGTGCCAGCTCATATGCGGGACTTACACTCCAGGGCACAGATACGCAGTATTTT. This sequence joins TRBV18 and TRBJ2-3; D perhaps matches TRBD2 (6 bases). Germline V gene sequence: CDR1 KGHSH, CDR2 LQKENI. Trimming stripped 5 bases from V and 1 base from J, with 22 bases between. This CDR3 spans 18 amino acids.